The sample holds a few counts of the clone carrying this T cell receptor (beta chain). Its specificity is not known. The sample is drawn from a study of cytomegalovirus exposure and HLA in healthy donors. Study overall: Genotyping showed 70% to 90% of approximately 430 donors falling in the Caucasian-associated ancestry cluster. Study conclusions and caveats: Later analysis identified several of the most significant clusters that appeared linked to common viral pathogens.

It was with 60 Vbeta and 13 Jbeta primers that the PCR ran. Data came from immunoSEQ multiplex PCR; TCRdb stores just in-frame clones and leaves some out. The repertoire holds some 140,000 clones, under 80% seen once, with under 2.5% in the top ten. Germline CDR1 SNHLY, CDR2 FYNNEI. The CDR3 totals 16 residues. J was trimmed by 11 bases and V by 1 base; bases with no gene match: 15. This receptor was taken from a man aged 25-45 years in good health and CMV-seronegative. The sequencing input was PBMCs. The chain links TRBV2 to TRBJ1-2; 8 bases agree with TRBD1. CDR3 DNA sequence: TGTGCCAGCAGTGAAGAGAGGGGACAGGTGCCCCACGGGTACACCTTC. It specifies CASSEERGQVPHGYTF. The entire variable domain, with the rest obtained from reference TRBV2 and TRBJ1-2, is as follows: EPEVTQTPSHQVTQMGQEVILRCVPISNHLYFYWYRQILGQKVEFLVSFYNNEISEKSEIFDDQFSVERPDGSNFTLKIRSTKLEDSAMYFCASSEERGQVPHGYTFGSGTRLTVV.